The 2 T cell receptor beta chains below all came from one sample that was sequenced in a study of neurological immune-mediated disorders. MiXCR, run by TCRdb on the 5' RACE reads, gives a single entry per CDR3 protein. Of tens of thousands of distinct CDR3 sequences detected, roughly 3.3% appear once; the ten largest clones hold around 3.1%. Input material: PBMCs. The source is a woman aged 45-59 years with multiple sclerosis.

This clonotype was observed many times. The CDR3 spells CASSPGLDTEAFF. The CDR3 DNA follows: TGTGCCAGCAGCCCGGGGTTGGACACTGAAGCTTTCTTT. The gene calls are TRBV7-3 and TRBJ1-1, with no clear D. The CDR3 is 13 residues long. With 5 bases removed from V and 3 bases from J, the gap between germline ends came to 10 bases. The germline gives CDR1 SGHTA, CDR2 FQGTGA.

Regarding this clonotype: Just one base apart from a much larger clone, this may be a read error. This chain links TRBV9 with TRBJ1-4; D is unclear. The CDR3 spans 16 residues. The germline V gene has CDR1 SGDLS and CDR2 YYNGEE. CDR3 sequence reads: CAISPRGGLINEKLFF. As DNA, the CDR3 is TGTGCCATCAGCCCCCGTGGAGGGCTCATCAATGAAAAACTGTTTTTT.